Shown below are 13 T cell receptor beta chains from a single sample sequenced in a study of blood T cell repertoires in COVID-19. Assay used: immunoSEQ multiplex PCR; TCRdb lists only in-frame clones, some missing. Seen here are 270,000 or so clones, 70% to 90% observed once, and the top ten hold roughly 12%. The material sequenced was peripheral blood. These receptors originate from a woman younger than 45 with COVID-19, enrolled during active disease.

This chain connects TRBV6-5 to TRBJ2-7; a weak D match, TRBD1 (5 bases). Germline V lookup: CDR1 MNHEY, CDR2 SVGAGI. The CDR3 runs 14 residues. Trimming left V 2 bases short and J 3 bases short, with 11 bases between. The CDR3 is CASSYGRTGYEQYF. The CDR3 region has the DNA TGTGCCAGCAGTTACGGACGCACAGGCTACGAGCAGTACTTC.

The V and J genes are TRBV19 and TRBJ2-7; tentative D call: TRBD1 (5 bases). V was trimmed by 9 bases and J by 4 bases, leaving 10 bases between them. This CDR3 region has 11 residues. Germline lookup yields CDR1 LNHDA and CDR2 SQIVND (reference sequence). The CDR3 spells CASRQGYEQYF. Written as DNA, the CDR3 is TGTGCCAGCAGGCAGGGTTACGAGCAGTACTTC.

This clone was found once. This chain links TRBV11-2 with TRBJ2-7; 7 bases agree with TRBD2. Germline values: CDR1 SGHAT, CDR2 FQNNGV. The length of the CDR3 is 15 residues. With V trimmed by 3 bases and J by 3 bases, 8 bases remained unmatched. CDR3 loop: CASSFWRGSSYEQYF. CDR3 nucleotides: TGTGCCAGCAGCTTTTGGCGGGGGAGCAGCTACGAGCAGTACTTC.

This sequence joins TRBV5-6 and TRBJ2-4; 15 bases fit TRBD2. Germline lookup yields CDR1 SGHDT and CDR2 YYEEEE. The CDR3 covers 18 residues. The V gene end was trimmed by 4 bases and the J gene end by 3 bases; junction bases not matched to a gene: 8. The DNA of the CDR3 is TGTGCCAGCAGCAAGGGACTAGCGGGGGGCTACAGCAAAAACATTCAGTACTTC. It yields the protein CASSKGLAGGYSKNIQYF.

The chain uses TRBV12-5 and TRBJ1-2, with D unclear. Germline CDR1 and CDR2: LGHNT and FRNRAP. Trimming took off 3 bases at V and 2 bases at J, with 7 bases between the two ends. CDR3 size: 13 residues. CDR3 nucleotide sequence: TGTGCTAGTGGTTTCGGCAGGAACTATGGCTACACCTTC. Protein product: CASGFGRNYGYTF.

The chain carries TRBV19 and TRBJ2-5; D is undetermined. This CDR3 contains 11 residues. Germline CDR1 LNHDA, CDR2 SQIVND (reference sequence). Trimming stripped 11 bases from V and 1 base from J, with 8 bases between. In nucleotides, the CDR3 is TGTGCCTCTGGCCGCCAAGAGACCCAGTACTTC. It yields the protein CASGRQETQYF.

This clone was counted between two and nine times. In nucleotides, the CDR3 is TGTGCCAGCAGCTTGGGGCAGGGGCAAGAGACCCAGTACTTC. Residues: CASSLGQGQETQYF. The chain employs TRBV5-4 and TRBJ2-5, with D perhaps TRBD1 (6 bases). V was trimmed by 0 bases and J by 2 bases, leaving 8 bases between them. The CDR3 has 14 amino acids. In germline, CDR1 is SGHNT, CDR2 YYREEE (reference sequence).

The chain combines TRBV5-1 with TRBJ1-6; 7 bases are shared with TRBD1. Germline CDR1 reads SGHRS; CDR2 reads YFSETQ. This CDR3 contains 14 residues. J lost 14 bases, V lost 4 bases, and 12 bases had no gene match. In DNA form, the CDR3 reads TGCGCCAGCAGCGGCGGGACAGACTCTAGGTCCCTCCACTTT. This sequence encodes CASSGGTDSRSLHF. Using reference TRBV5-1 and TRBJ1-6 for the parts outside the CDR3, the full variable domain is KAGVTQTPRYLIKTRGQQVTLSCSPISGHRSVSWYQQTPGQGLQFLFEYFSETQRNKGNFPGRFSGRQFSNSRSEMNVSTLELGDSALYLCASSGGTDSRSLHFGNGTRLTVT.

The rearrangement links TRBV6-5 to TRBJ2-1; D gene ambiguous. Trimming took off 6 bases at V and 10 bases at J, with 19 bases between the two ends. This CDR3 region has 14 residues. Per germline, CDR1 MNHEY and CDR2 SVGAGI. CDR3 residues: CASRPISAGREQFF. The DNA for the CDR3 is TGTGCCAGCAGGCCAATCTCCGCAGGTCGCGAGCAGTTCTTC.

The chain links TRBV2 to TRBJ2-7, with D possibly TRBD1 on 6 matching bases. Germline CDR1 reads SNHLY; CDR2 reads FYNNEI. The CDR3 spans 13 residues. Trimming left V 7 bases short and J 3 bases short, with 13 bases between. Here the CDR3 DNA reads TGTGCCAGCAAGCCCGACAGGATCTACGAGCAGTACTTC. It specifies CASKPDRIYEQYF.

This chain uses TRBV6-1 with TRBJ2-3, with 9 bases identical to TRBD2. Trimming took 3 bases from V and 6 from J; bases not matched to a gene: 7. The germline CDR1 and CDR2 sequences are MNHNS and SASEGT. The CDR3 runs to 15 residues. CDR3 sequence reads: CASSDMGLALDTQYF. CDR3 in DNA: TGTGCCAGCAGTGATATGGGACTAGCTCTCGATACGCAGTATTTT.

The chain links TRBV27 to TRBJ2-7; D is possibly TRBD2 (6 bases). Germline V CDR1 and CDR2: MNHEY, SMNVEV (reference sequence). This CDR3 spans 14 amino acids. V lost 5 bases and J 0 bases, leaving 11 bases between the germline ends. In DNA form, the CDR3 reads TGTGCCAGCAGTAATAGCGGTCTCTCCTACGAGCAGTACTTC. It encodes CASSNSGLSYEQYF.

The chain recombines TRBV6-5 with TRBJ1-2, with 7 bases lining up with TRBD1. The CDR3 consists of 13 residues. The J segment lost 1 base and the V segment lost 7 bases, leaving 3 bases of the junction unmatched. The V gene's germline CDR1 is MNHEY and CDR2 SVGAGI. Here the CDR3 DNA reads TGTGCCAGCACGACAGGGTTTAACTATGGCTACACCTTC. Translated: CASTTGFNYGYTF.